Listed here are 24 T cell receptor beta chains from one sample, sequenced in a study of blood T cell repertoires in COVID-19. Clones were sequenced by immunoSEQ multiplex PCR, and TCRdb holds only the in-frame ones, with some missing. The sample has some 230,000 clones, approximately 86% seen once. Sample: peripheral blood. Receptors were obtained from a woman in her 50s with COVID-19, enrolled during active disease.

This clone was recorded a few times. The rearrangement joins TRBV19 to TRBJ2-7; TRBD1 aligns across 7 bases. CDR1 and CDR2 (germline): LNHDA, SQIVND (reference sequence). CDR3 length: 16 residues. The trim removed 0 bases at V and 2 bases at J, leaving 7 bases unmatched. This CDR3 is CASSIDGTAIPYEQYF. The CDR3 DNA reads TGTGCCAGTAGTATAGACGGGACAGCCATTCCCTACGAGCAGTACTTC.

This clone was counted a single time. The J gene is TRBJ2-3, the V gene TRBV29-1, with 7 bases lining up with TRBD1. This CDR3 contains 14 residues. Germline V CDR1 and CDR2: SQVTM, ANQGSEA. Trimming at V came to 1 base and at J to 1 base, leaving 2 bases not matched to a gene. CDR3 DNA sequence: TGCAGCGTTGAAGCAGACAGGGGCACAGATACGCAGTATTTT. Protein sequence: CSVEADRGTDTQYF.

The chain employs TRBV20-1 and TRBJ1-4; 7 nucleotides line up with TRBD1. After removal of 3 bases from V and 0 bases from J, the junction contained 7 bases not matched to a gene. Per germline, CDR1 DFQATT and CDR2 SNEGSKA (reference sequence). The CDR3 totals 16 residues. CDR3 loop: CSASRQGGATNEKLFF. The CDR3 nucleotides are TGCAGTGCTAGTAGGCAGGGGGGAGCAACTAATGAAAAACTGTTTTTT.

The table lists this clone with a few counts. The DNA of the CDR3 is TGTGCCAGCAGCTTTGAGACAGGGGTCGAGACCCAGTACTTC. Protein sequence: CASSFETGVETQYF. This rearrangement joins TRBV5-5 to TRBJ2-5; 8 nucleotides line up with TRBD1. The J segment lost 5 bases and the V segment lost 2 bases, leaving 5 bases of the junction unmatched. The CDR3 covers 14 residues. Germline V lookup: CDR1 SGHKS, CDR2 YYEKEE (reference sequence).

As for this clone: The sample carries other DNA sequences with the same CDR3. The rearrangement joins TRBV19 to TRBJ1-6; D might be TRBD1 (5 bases). The CDR3 is 15 amino acids. Germline V gene data show CDR1 as LNHDA and CDR2 as SQIVND (reference sequence). Trimming pared 0 bases from V and 7 bases from J, leaving 10 bases between. The DNA for the CDR3 is TGTGCCAGTAGTATAGATCAGGGAAGGAATTCACCCCTCCACTTT. It encodes CASSIDQGRNSPLHF.

The chain carries TRBV6-1 and TRBJ2-7; no firm D call. The CDR3 has 12 amino acids. Germline V gives CDR1 MNHNS, CDR2 SASEGT. Trimming removed 3 bases at V and 1 base at J, with 4 bases between. This CDR3 reads CASSDMSYEQYV. The DNA of the CDR3 is TGTGCCAGCAGTGATATGTCCTACGAGCAGTACGTC.

This chain joins TRBV19 and TRBJ2-7, with 9 bases lining up with TRBD1. This CDR3 has 15 residues. Per germline, CDR1 LNHDA and CDR2 SQIVND (reference sequence). V was pared by 3 bases and J by 7 bases, with 10 bases of the junction left unmatched. CDR3: CASSIGQGLSWEQYF. The DNA for the CDR3 is TGTGCCAGTAGTATCGGACAGGGGCTCTCCTGGGAGCAGTACTTC.

The chain is built from TRBV5-1 and TRBJ1-2; 8 bases line up with TRBD1. The CDR3 sequence is 15 residues long. The germline gives CDR1 SGHRS, CDR2 YFSETQ. V shed 0 bases, J shed 6 bases, and the junction held 7 bases outside the gene matches. The CDR3 here is CASSLEGQGYNGYTF. The CDR3, as DNA: TGCGCCAGCAGCTTGGAAGGACAGGGTTATAATGGCTACACCTTC.

The genes are TRBV5-8 and TRBJ2-7; maybe TRBD1 (5 bases). The CDR3 consists of 11 residues. Germline CDR1 and CDR2: SGHTS and YDEGEE. Trimming removed 3 bases at V and 8 bases at J, with 9 bases between. The CDR3 is CASSSGWQQYF. In nucleotides, the CDR3 is TGTGCCAGCAGCTCAGGGTGGCAGCAGTACTTC.

The chain is built from TRBV5-6 and TRBJ2-2, with 10 bases identical to TRBD1. This CDR3 is 16 amino acids long. J gave up 6 bases and V 7 bases, and 12 bases lay outside the gene matches. Germline lookup yields CDR1 SGHDT and CDR2 YYEEEE. The CDR3 loop is CASHSPGQGNAGELFF. The CDR3 DNA is TGTGCCAGCCATTCTCCGGGACAGGGGAATGCCGGGGAGCTGTTTTTT. The entire variable domain, with the rest obtained from reference TRBV5-6 and TRBJ2-2, is as follows: DAGVTQSPTHLIKTRGQQVTLRCSPKSGHDTVSWYQQALGQGPQFIFQYYEEEERQRGNFPDRFSGHQFPNYSSELNVNALLLGDSALYLCASHSPGQGNAGELFFGEGSRLTVL.

The chain recombines TRBV5-6 with TRBJ1-2; D is unclear. V lost 0 bases to trimming and J lost 3 bases, with 12 bases between them. This CDR3 has 15 residues. Germline V gives CDR1 SGHDT, CDR2 YYEEEE. The CDR3 coding sequence is TGTGCCAGCAGCTTGGACGGGGTATCAGACTATGGCTACACCTTC. Protein: CASSLDGVSDYGYTF.

The V and J genes are TRBV15 and TRBJ1-1; D gene uncertain. CDR1 LNHNV and CDR2 YYDKDF come from the germline V gene (reference sequence). The germline V and J ends were trimmed by 0 bases and 1 base, with 9 bases remaining between them. CDR3 length equals 15 residues. CDR3 in DNA: TGTGCCACCAGCAGAGATCGGGGAAGGAACACTGAAGCTTTCTTT. Protein product: CATSRDRGRNTEAFF.

The gene calls are TRBV6-2 or TRBV6-3 and TRBJ1-2; 9 nucleotides line up with TRBD1. This CDR3 contains 15 residues. V was clipped by 3 bases and J by 6 bases; unmatched bases: 8. Germline V gene sequence: CDR1 MNHEY, CDR2 SVGEGT. The DNA of the CDR3 is TGTGCCAGCAGTTATACGCGTTGGGACAGGGATGGCTACACCTTC. Protein product: CASSYTRWDRDGYTF.

The chain recombines TRBV11-3 with TRBJ2-1; weak D call: TRBD2 (7 bases). The CDR3 spans 15 residues. Trimming stripped 3 bases from V and 7 bases from J, with 16 bases between. From germline, CDR1 is SGHNT and CDR2 YENEEA. The CDR3 DNA sequence: TGTGCCAGCAGCTTGAAAAGGGGGGGTAATAATGAGCAGTTCTTC. It yields the protein CASSLKRGGNNEQFF.

This rearrangement joins TRBV9 to TRBJ2-1; the match to TRBD2 covers 11 bases. Germline V CDR1 and CDR2: SGDLS, YYNGEE. The CDR3 has 16 amino acids. Unmatched junction bases numbered 7, after V lost 4 bases and J lost 4 bases. CDR3 sequence: CASSPTSGAVYNEQFF. CDR3 bases: TGTGCCAGCAGCCCGACTAGCGGGGCAGTTTACAATGAGCAGTTCTTC.

The chain joins TRBV28 to TRBJ1-2, with D uncertain. V dropped 6 bases and J dropped 3 bases, with 14 bases sitting between them. CDR3 size: 14 residues. In germline, CDR1 is MDHEN, CDR2 SYDVKM. CDR3 protein: CASSQTRNHYGYTF. CDR3 coding DNA: TGTGCCAGCAGCCAGACTAGGAACCACTATGGCTACACCTTC.

This rearrangement joins TRBV6-6 to TRBJ2-4; maybe TRBD1 (5 bases). Germline CDR1 and CDR2: MNHNY and SVGAGI (reference sequence). There are 15 residues in the CDR3. V was pared by 6 bases and J by 3 bases, with 15 bases between. CDR3 amino acids: CASSPQLGDKNIQYF. The CDR3 bases are TGTGCCAGCAGCCCACAGCTAGGGGACAAAAACATTCAGTACTTC.

V gene TRBV12-5 combines with J gene TRBJ1-5; the match to TRBD1 covers 10 bases. The CDR3 length is 18 residues. The V gene end was trimmed by 1 base and the J gene end by 2 bases; junction bases not matched to a gene: 8. Germline CDR1 LGHNT, CDR2 FRNRAP. CDR3 nucleotide sequence: TGTGCTAGTGGTTTGGCCATGTCCGGGACAGGGGGCAATCAGCCCCAGCATTTT. Its protein is CASGLAMSGTGGNQPQHF.

The CDR3 is CATSDPTGTGRDEQFF. The CDR3 DNA reads as TGTGCCACCAGTGACCCAACCGGGACAGGGAGGGATGAGCAGTTCTTC. The chain is built from TRBV24-1 and TRBJ2-1; 9 nucleotides match TRBD1. This CDR3 is 16 amino acids long. Germline V lookup: CDR1 KGHDR, CDR2 SFDVKD. V was pared by 4 bases and J by 8 bases, with 11 bases of the junction left unmatched.

The sample holds one count of this clone. The genes are TRBV12-3 or TRBV12-4 and TRBJ2-2, with D unresolved. The CDR3 is made up of 13 amino acids. With 4 bases removed from V and 3 bases from J, the gap between germline ends came to 6 bases. The CDR3, as DNA: TGTGCCAGCAGTTCGGGTCACACCGGGGAGCTGTTTTTT. Residues: CASSSGHTGELFF.

V usage is TRBV10-3 and J usage is TRBJ2-7; the match to TRBD1 covers 8 bases. This CDR3 is built from 12 residues. CDR1 ENHRY and CDR2 SYGVKD come from the germline V gene. With 6 bases clipped from V and 7 bases from J, the junction kept 5 bases outside the gene matches. For the CDR3, the DNA is TGTGCCATCAGGCAGGGGGCGCAGGAGCAGTACTTC. It codes for CAIRQGAQEQYF.

The genes are TRBV14 and TRBJ2-3; a possible D gene is TRBD2 (6 bases). Germline CDR1 and CDR2: SGHDN and FVKESK. This CDR3 spans 14 amino acids. Deletions cut 6 bases from V and 2 bases from J, with 12 bases between. CDR3 sequence reads: CASRREFPTDTQYF. CDR3 coding DNA: TGTGCCAGCAGACGGGAGTTTCCCACAGATACGCAGTATTTT.

The gene calls are TRBV10-1 and TRBJ1-1; 9 bases align to TRBD1. Germline trimming cut 6 bases from V and 7 bases from J; bases unmatched to any gene: 9. Germline CDR1 WNHNN, CDR2 SYGVQD (reference sequence). The CDR3 has 14 residues. CDR3 amino acids: CASSLTGGQSEAFF. The CDR3 DNA sequence: TGCGCCAGCAGCCTTACAGGGGGCCAAAGTGAAGCTTTCTTT.

The chain joins TRBV11-3 to TRBJ2-7; D remains ambiguous. The CDR3 contains 12 residues. The V gene's germline CDR1 is SGHNT and CDR2 YENEEA. V was clipped by 2 bases and J by 2 bases, with 4 bases between them. CDR3 protein: CASSLTAYEQYF. CDR3 in DNA: TGTGCCAGCAGCTTAACGGCCTACGAGCAGTACTTC.